This TCR beta chain came from a study of lymphopenia after photon versus proton radiotherapy. Overall study results and limits: After the lymphocyte nadir, photon-treated repertoires showed oligoclonal expansion, especially of CD8+ Temra cells. In patients who died, overall survival fell as post-nadir TCR diversity dropped more. Better survival with proton therapy was suggested as possible, not demonstrated. Relative stability marked proton patients; photon patients lost diversity and naive cells.

Assay used: immunoSEQ multiplex PCR; TCRdb lists only in-frame clones, some missing. The sample records about 26,000 clones, more than 80% being singletons. As concerns this clone: The antigen is unknown.

The material was peripheral blood, obtained from a patient treated with photon-based radiotherapy. The clonotype was recovered from a man younger than 45 with gastric cancer.

CDR3 DNA sequence: TGTGCCAGCAGTTTGTTACACAGGGAAGGGAACACTGAAGCTTTCTTT. Translated: CASSLLHREGNTEAFF. The J gene is TRBJ1-1, the V gene TRBV27; perhaps TRBD1 as D (6 bases). Trimming pared 3 bases from V and 1 base from J, leaving 15 bases between. In germline, CDR1 is MNHEY, CDR2 SMNVEV (reference sequence). There are 16 residues in the CDR3.